Listed here are 13 T cell receptor beta chains from one sample, sequenced in a study of CD8+CD57+ T cells in acquired aplastic anemia. Patients picked for sequencing had shown CD8+CD57+ cell expansion detected by flow cytometry. The template for TCR beta VDJ and CDR3 sequence profiling was genomic DNA. MiXCR, applied by TCRdb to the reads, yields one record per CDR3 protein. The data show approximately 170,000 distinct CDR3 sequences, around half seen once. Source material: sorted CD4+, CD8+, or CD8+CD57+ T cells (not recorded which) from PBMCs. The source of these receptors is a human donor with aplastic anemia.

This clonotype was picked up many times. The V and J genes are TRBV14 and TRBJ2-3; the D gene is possibly TRBD2 (6 bases). V was clipped by 4 bases and J by 8 bases, with 19 bases between them. This CDR3 comprises 15 residues. Germline assignment: CDR1 SGHDN and CDR2 FVKESK. CDR3 sequence reads: CASSPGGGVGRTQYF. In DNA, the CDR3 is TGTGCCAGCAGCCCCGGTGGAGGGGTGGGGCGTACGCAGTATTTT.

The sample holds many counts of this clonotype. The gene calls are TRBV6-5 and TRBJ1-2, with D possibly TRBD1 on 5 matching bases. The CDR3 has 14 residues. Trimming removed 0 bases at V and 4 bases at J, with 9 bases between. Germline CDR1 reads MNHEY; CDR2 reads SVGAGI. CDR3 nucleotides: TGTGCCAGCAGTTACTCTGGGGGAAGCTATGGCTACACCTTC. As protein: CASSYSGGSYGYTF.

About this clonotype itself: This may arise from a read error, as a much more abundant clone is one base away. The gene calls are TRBV10-3 and TRBJ1-2; no clear D. The length of the CDR3 is 16 residues. Germline lookup yields CDR1 ENHRY and CDR2 SYGVKD. The CDR3 loop reads CASSYSKGLIGYGYAF. The CDR3 DNA follows: TGTGCCAGCAGTTACTCGAAAGGGCTCATTGGCTATGGCTACGCCTTC.

This clonotype has ten or more counts. The V call is TRBV7-3, the J call TRBJ2-5, with 9 bases matching TRBD1. Germline CDR1 reads SGHTA; CDR2 reads FQGTGA. The CDR3 extends over 15 amino acids. The J segment lost 4 bases and the V segment lost 5 bases, leaving 8 bases of the junction unmatched. The chain's CDR3 is CASSRGTGRIETQYF. The CDR3 DNA reads as TGTGCCAGCAGCCGGGGGACAGGGCGAATAGAGACCCAGTACTTC.

Only a few counts were recorded for this clonotype. This sequence may be a read error, since a much larger clone differs from it by one base. The J gene is TRBJ2-7, the V gene TRBV6-5; TRBD1 is a possible D gene (5 bases). CDR1 and CDR2 (germline): MNHEY, SVGAGI. The CDR3 runs 15 residues. V lost 1 base to trimming and J lost 3 bases, with 13 bases between them. Here the CDR3 reads CASSYLVGVGYEQYF. CDR3 nucleotides: TGTGCCAGCAGTTACTTGGTAGGGGTTGGCTACGAGCAGTACTTC.

The chain links TRBV20-1 to TRBJ2-7, with D hard to call. This CDR3 is 12 amino acids long. Germline V gene data show CDR1 as DFQATT and CDR2 as SNEGSKA (reference sequence). Trimming cost V 4 bases and J 1 base, with 8 bases left between them. The CDR3 spells CSANAKSYEQYF. The CDR3 nucleotides read TGCAGTGCTAACGCGAAGTCCTACGAGCAGTACTTC.

CDR3 DNA sequence: TGTGCCAGTAGTCCTACAGGGGGTGACTCAGATACGCAGTATTTT. It is translated as CASSPTGGDSDTQYF. The chain has TRBV19 and TRBJ2-3; 8 bases agree with TRBD1. V lost 5 bases to trimming and J lost 4 bases; unmatched junction nucleotides: 8. CDR3 length: 15 residues. CDR1 LNHDA and CDR2 SQIVND come from the germline V gene (reference sequence).

In this sample, this clonotype turned up many times. J is TRBJ1-2 and V is TRBV6-1, with a tentative D call TRBD1 (6 bases). The CDR3 contains 14 residues. In germline, CDR1 is MNHNS, CDR2 SASEGT. The ends were cut back, 6 bases at V and 3 bases at J, with 14 bases in the middle. The CDR3 region has the DNA TGTGCCAGCAGGCCAGAGGACAGATACTATGGCTACACCTTC. This codes for CASRPEDRYYGYTF.

At least ten counts were recorded for this clonotype. V usage is TRBV11-2 and J usage is TRBJ1-1; tentative D call: TRBD1 (6 bases). CDR3 length: 15 amino acids. V gave up 2 bases and J gave up 6 bases, with 16 bases separating them. The V gene's germline CDR1 is SGHAT and CDR2 FQNNGV. This chain's CDR3 is CASSLFYRAGAEAFF. Here the CDR3 DNA reads TGTGCCAGCAGCTTATTCTACAGGGCGGGGGCTGAAGCTTTCTTT.

Written as DNA, the CDR3 is TGTGCCAGCAGTGAAGCGCGCGAGCAGTACTTC. Translating it yields CASSEAREQYF. The rearrangement links TRBV2 to TRBJ2-7; the D is unclear. Germline assignment: CDR1 SNHLY and CDR2 FYNNEI. This CDR3 has 11 residues. The V end was cut by 0 bases, the J end by 6 bases, with 3 bases between.

This sequence joins TRBV11-2 and TRBJ2-7, with D tentatively TRBD1 (6 bases). CDR3 length equals 14 residues. V shed 3 bases and J shed 0 bases, with 9 bases lying between them. The germline CDR1 and CDR2 sequences are SGHAT and FQNNGV. CDR3 nucleotides: TGTGCCAGCAGCTTGGGACATAGCTCCTACGAGCAGTACTTC. It translates to CASSLGHSSYEQYF.

The rearrangement joins TRBV2 to TRBJ2-3, with no clear D. V lost 3 bases to trimming and J lost 2 bases, with 9 bases between them. The CDR3 is 14 amino acids. Germline-derived CDR1 and CDR2 are SNHLY and FYNNEI. CDR3 in amino acids: CASSDGQPTDTQYF. CDR3 coding DNA: TGTGCCAGCAGTGACGGGCAGCCCACAGATACGCAGTATTTT.

The sample holds many counts of this clonotype. The chain uses TRBV10-3 and TRBJ2-2, with TRBD1 as a possible D gene (6 bases). Germline V gene sequence: CDR1 ENHRY, CDR2 SYGVKD. The CDR3 length is 13 residues. V was clipped by 5 bases and J by 4 bases, with 8 bases between them. CDR3 sequence reads: CAISQGTTGELFF. CDR3 DNA: TGTGCCATCAGTCAGGGGACCACCGGGGAGCTGTTTTTT.